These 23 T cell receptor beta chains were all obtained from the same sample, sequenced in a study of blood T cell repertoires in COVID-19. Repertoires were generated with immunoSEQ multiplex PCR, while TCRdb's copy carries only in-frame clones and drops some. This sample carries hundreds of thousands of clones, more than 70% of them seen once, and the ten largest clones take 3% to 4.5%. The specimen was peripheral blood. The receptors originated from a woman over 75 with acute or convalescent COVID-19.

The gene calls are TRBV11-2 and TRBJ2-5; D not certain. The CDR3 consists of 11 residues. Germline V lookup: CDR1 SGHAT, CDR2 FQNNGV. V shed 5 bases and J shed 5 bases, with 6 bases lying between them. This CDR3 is CASSVRETQYF. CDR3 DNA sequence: TGTGCCAGCAGCGTCCGGGAGACCCAGTACTTC.

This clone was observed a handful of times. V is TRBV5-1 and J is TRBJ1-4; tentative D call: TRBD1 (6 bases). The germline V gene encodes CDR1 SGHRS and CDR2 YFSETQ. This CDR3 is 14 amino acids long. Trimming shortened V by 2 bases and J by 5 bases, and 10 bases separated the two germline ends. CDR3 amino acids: CASSFQGRNEKLFF. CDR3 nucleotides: TGCGCCAGCAGCTTCCAGGGGAGAAATGAAAAACTGTTTTTT.

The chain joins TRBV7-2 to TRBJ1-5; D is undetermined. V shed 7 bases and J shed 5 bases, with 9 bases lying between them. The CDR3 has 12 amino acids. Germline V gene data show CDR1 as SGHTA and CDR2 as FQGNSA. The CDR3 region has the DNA TGTGCCAGCACCATACTTGATCAGCCCCAGCATTTT. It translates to CASTILDQPQHF.

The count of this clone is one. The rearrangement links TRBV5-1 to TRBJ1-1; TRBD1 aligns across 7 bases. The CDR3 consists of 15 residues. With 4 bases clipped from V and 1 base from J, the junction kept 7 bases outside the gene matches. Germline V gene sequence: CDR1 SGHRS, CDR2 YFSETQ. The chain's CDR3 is CASSPRTGSNTEAFF. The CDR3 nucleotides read TGCGCCAGCAGCCCTCGGACAGGATCGAACACTGAAGCTTTCTTT. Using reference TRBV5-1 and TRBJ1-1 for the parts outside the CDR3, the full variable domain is KAGVTQTPRYLIKTRGQQVTLSCSPISGHRSVSWYQQTPGQGLQFLFEYFSETQRNKGNFPGRFSGRQFSNSRSEMNVSTLELGDSALYLCASSPRTGSNTEAFFGQGTRLTVV.

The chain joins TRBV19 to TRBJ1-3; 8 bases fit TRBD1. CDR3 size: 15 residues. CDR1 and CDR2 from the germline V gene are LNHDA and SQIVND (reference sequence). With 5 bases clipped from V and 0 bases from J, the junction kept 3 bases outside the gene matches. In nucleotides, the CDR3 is TGTGCCAGTAGTTTCACAGGGGGCTCTGGAAACACCATATATTTT. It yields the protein CASSFTGGSGNTIYF.

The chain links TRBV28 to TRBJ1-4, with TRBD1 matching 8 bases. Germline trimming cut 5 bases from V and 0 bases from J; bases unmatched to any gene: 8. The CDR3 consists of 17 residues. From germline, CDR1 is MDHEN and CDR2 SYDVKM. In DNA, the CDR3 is TGTGCCAGCAGTCTAACGTCACAGGGGGCAACTAATGAAAAACTGTTTTTT. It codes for CASSLTSQGATNEKLFF.

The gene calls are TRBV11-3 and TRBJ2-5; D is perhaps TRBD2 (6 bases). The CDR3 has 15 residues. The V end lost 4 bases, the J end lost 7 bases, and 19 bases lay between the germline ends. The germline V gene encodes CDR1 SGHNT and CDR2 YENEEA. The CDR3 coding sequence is TGTGCCAGCAGCTCTCCCCAGTTCGGGGGTTGGACCCAGTACTTC. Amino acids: CASSSPQFGGWTQYF. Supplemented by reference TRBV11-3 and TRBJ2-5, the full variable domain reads EAGVVQSPRYKIIEKKQPVAFWCNPISGHNTLYWYLQNLGQGPELLIRYENEEAVDDSQLPKDRFSAERLKGVDSTLKIQPAELGDSAVYLCASSSPQFGGWTQYFGPGTRLLVL.

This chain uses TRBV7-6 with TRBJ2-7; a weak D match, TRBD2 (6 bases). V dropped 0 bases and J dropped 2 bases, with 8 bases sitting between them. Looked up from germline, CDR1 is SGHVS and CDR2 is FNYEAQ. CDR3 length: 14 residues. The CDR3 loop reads CASSLAEGAYEQYF. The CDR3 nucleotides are TGTGCCAGCAGCTTAGCGGAGGGAGCCTACGAGCAGTACTTC.

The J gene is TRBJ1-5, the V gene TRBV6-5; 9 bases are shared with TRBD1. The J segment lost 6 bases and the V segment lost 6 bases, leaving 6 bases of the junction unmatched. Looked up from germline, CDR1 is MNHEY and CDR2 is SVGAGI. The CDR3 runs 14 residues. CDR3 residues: CASSDRGGGQPQHF. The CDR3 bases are TGTGCCAGCAGCGACAGGGGGGGTGGTCAGCCCCAGCATTTT.

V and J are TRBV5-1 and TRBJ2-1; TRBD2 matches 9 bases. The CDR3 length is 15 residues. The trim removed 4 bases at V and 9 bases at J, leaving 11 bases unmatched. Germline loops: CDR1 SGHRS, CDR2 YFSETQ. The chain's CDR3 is CASSELGGGASEQFF. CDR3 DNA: TGCGCCAGCAGCGAGCTTGGCGGGGGGGCCTCTGAGCAGTTCTTC.

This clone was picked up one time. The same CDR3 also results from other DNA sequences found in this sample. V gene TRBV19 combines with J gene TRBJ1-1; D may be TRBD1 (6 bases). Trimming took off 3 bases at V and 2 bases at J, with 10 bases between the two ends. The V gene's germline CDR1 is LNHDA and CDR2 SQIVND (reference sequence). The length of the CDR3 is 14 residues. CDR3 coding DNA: TGTGCCAGTAGTATTCAGGGGTACAACACTGAAGCTTTCTTT. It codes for CASSIQGYNTEAFF.

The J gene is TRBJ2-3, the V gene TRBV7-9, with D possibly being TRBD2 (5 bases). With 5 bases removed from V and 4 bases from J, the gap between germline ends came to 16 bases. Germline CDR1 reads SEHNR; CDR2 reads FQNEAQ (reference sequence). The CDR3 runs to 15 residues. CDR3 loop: CASSRSGGQADTQYF. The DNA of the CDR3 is TGTGCCAGCAGCCGCTCAGGAGGCCAGGCAGATACGCAGTATTTT.

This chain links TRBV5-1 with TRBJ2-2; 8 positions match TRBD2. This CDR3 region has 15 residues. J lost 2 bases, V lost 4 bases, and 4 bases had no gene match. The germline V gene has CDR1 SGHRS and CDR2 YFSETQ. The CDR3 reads CASSLSGGNTGELFF. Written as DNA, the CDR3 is TGCGCCAGCAGCCTGAGCGGGGGAAACACCGGGGAGCTGTTTTTT.

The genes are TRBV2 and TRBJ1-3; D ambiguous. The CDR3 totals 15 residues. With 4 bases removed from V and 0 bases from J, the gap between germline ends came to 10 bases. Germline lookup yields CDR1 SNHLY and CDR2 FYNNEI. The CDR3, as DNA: TGTGCCAGCAGTGCTGGCAGTCGCTCTGGAAACACCATATATTTT. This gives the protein CASSAGSRSGNTIYF.

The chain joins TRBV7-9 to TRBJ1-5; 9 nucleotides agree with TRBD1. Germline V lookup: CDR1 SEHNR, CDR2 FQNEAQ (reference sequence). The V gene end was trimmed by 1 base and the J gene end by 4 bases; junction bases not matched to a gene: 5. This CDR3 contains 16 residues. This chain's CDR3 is CASSLETGGRNQPQHF. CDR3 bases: TGTGCCAGCAGCTTAGAAACAGGGGGCAGGAATCAGCCCCAGCATTTT.

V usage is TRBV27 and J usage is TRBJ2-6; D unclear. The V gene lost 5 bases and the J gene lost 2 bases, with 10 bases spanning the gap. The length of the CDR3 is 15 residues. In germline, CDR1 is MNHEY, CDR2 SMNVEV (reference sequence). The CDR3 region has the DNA TGTGCCAGCAGTGGGCAGGTAACTGGGGCCAACGTCCTGACTTTC. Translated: CASSGQVTGANVLTF.

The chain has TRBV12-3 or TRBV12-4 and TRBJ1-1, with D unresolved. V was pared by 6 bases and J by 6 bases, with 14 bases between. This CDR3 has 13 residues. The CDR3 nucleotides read TGTGCCAGCAGCCCGGCGAGAGGCGCTGAAGCTTTCTTT. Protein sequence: CASSPARGAEAFF.

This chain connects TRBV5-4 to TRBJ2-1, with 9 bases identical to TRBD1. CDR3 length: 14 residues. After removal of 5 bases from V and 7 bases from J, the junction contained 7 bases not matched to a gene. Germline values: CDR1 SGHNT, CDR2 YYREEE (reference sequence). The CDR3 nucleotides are TGTGCCAGCAGGGAGGGACAGGGTGAGAATGAGCAGTTCTTC. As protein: CASREGQGENEQFF. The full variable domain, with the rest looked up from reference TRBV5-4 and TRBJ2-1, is ETGVTQSPTHLIKTRGQQVTLRCSSQSGHNTVSWYQQALGQGPQFIFQYYREEENGRGNFPPRFSGLQFPNYSSELNVNALELDDSALYLCASREGQGENEQFFGPGTRLTVL.

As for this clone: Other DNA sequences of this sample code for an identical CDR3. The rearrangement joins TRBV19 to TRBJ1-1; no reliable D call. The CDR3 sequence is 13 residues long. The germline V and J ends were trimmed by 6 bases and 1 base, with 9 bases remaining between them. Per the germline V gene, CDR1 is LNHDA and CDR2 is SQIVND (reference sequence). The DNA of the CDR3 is TGTGCCAGTAGCCTTACAGCGAACACTGAAGCTTTCTTT. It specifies CASSLTANTEAFF. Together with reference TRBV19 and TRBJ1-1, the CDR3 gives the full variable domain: DGGITQSPKYLFRKEGQNVTLSCEQNLNHDAMYWYRQDPGQGLRLIYYSQIVNDFQKGDIAEGYSVSREKKESFPLTVTSAQKNPTAFYLCASSLTANTEAFFGQGTRLTVV.

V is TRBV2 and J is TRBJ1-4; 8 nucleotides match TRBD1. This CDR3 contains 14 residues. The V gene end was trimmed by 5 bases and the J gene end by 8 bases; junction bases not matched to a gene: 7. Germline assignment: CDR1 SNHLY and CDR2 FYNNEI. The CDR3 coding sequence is TGTGCCAGCAGTATGACAGGGGTATTCGAAAAACTGTTTTTT. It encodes CASSMTGVFEKLFF.

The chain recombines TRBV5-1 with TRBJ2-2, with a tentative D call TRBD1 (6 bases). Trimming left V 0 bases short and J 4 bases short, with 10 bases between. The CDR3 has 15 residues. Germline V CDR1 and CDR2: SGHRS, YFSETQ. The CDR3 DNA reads TGCGCCAGCAGCTTGGAAGTCAGGGGCACCGGGGAGCTGTTTTTT. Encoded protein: CASSLEVRGTGELFF.

The CDR3 is CASSQDLQGAQGYTF. The CDR3 DNA follows: TGTGCCAGCAGCCAAGATCTCCAGGGGGCTCAAGGCTACACCTTC. V usage is TRBV14 and J usage is TRBJ1-2; 8 nucleotides match TRBD1. J was trimmed by 8 bases and V by 0 bases; bases with no gene match: 8. The CDR3 totals 15 residues. Germline-derived CDR1 and CDR2 are SGHDN and FVKESK.

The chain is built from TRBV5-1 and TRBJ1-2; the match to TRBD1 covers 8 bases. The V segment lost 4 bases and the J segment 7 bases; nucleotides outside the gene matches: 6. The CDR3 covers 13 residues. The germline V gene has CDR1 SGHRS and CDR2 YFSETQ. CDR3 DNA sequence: TGCGCCAGCAGCGCGACAGGGGATCGTGGCTACACCTTC. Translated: CASSATGDRGYTF.